This T cell receptor (beta chain) emerged from a study of blood T cell repertoires in COVID-19. Study summary: Researchers got acute and convalescent COVID-19 samples from the United States, Italy and Spain. The analysed material was cDNA or gDNA that came from T cells, B-cell-depleted T cells, or PBMCs.

This CDR3 is 14 amino acids long. Germline CDR1 reads PRHDT; CDR2 reads FYEKMQ (reference sequence). Here immunoSEQ multiplex PCR was the method, and the copy in TCRdb shows in-frame clones only, minus some. The sample lists 250,000 to 350,000 clones; around 86% were seen once. In regard to this clone: A junction boundary mismatches the germline segment, possibly from a read error.

The chain carries TRBV13 and TRBJ1-1; 7 bases agree with TRBD1. The TCR originated in a woman aged 30 to 39 with active or convalescent COVID-19. The sequencing sample was made of peripheral blood. The CDR3 protein is CASRLAGGSTEAFF. For the CDR3, the DNA is TGTGCCAGCAGATTAGCAGGGGGGTCGACTGAAGCTTTCTTT.